Included here is one T cell receptor (beta chain) sequence, with context. CDR1 is SGHAT, CDR2 FQDESV, per germline (reference sequence). The CDR3 consists of 16 residues. Trimming stripped 5 bases from V and 5 bases from J, with 19 bases between. These data are taken from a study of blood T cell repertoires in COVID-19. Whole-study context: Collection of acute and convalescent COVID-19 samples took place in the United States, Italy and Spain.

As originally analysed: Nucleated cell number was recorded as an estimate derived from reference gene primer amplification. The repertoire was sequenced with immunoSEQ multiplex PCR; TCRdb's copy has only in-frame clones and lacks some. V and J calls plus clone size are reproduced from that table; the DNA served to infer D and trimming. The sample includes about 410,000 clones, approximately 91% of them seen just once. Input material: peripheral blood. The receptor was isolated from a woman in her thirties or forties with COVID-19, enrolled during active disease. The chain recombines TRBV11-1 with TRBJ2-1; TRBD1 is a possible D gene (5 bases). The CDR3 loop is CASSQKKGARDNEQFF. The CDR3, as DNA: TGTGCCAGCAGCCAAAAAAAAGGGGCCCGGGACAATGAGCAGTTCTTC.